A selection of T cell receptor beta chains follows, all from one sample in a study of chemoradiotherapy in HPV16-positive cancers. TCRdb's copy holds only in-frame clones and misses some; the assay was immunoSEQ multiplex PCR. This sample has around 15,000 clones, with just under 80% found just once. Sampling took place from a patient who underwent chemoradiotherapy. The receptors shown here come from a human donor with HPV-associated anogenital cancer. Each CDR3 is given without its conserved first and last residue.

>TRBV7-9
ASSPGAANYGYT
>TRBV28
ASSSGQRQRGGTQY
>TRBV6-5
ASSYSRQGRNEQF
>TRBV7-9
ASRYGQVQNTEAF
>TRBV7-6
ASSRQMGGGTTGELF
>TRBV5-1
ASSMDTTSTDTQY
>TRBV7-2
ASSVQGAYGYT
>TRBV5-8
ASSHQRGERTDTQY
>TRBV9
ASSSGGGNYGYT
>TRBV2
ASSDLGETEAF
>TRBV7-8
ASSRQGDTQY
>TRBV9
ASSSLDRGEDRNTIY
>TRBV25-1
ASSVGNTIY
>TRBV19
ASSKGGGSYNEQF
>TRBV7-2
ASSLPIQAETQY
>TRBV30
AWSLGTKALEQY
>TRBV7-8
ASSLASGVIYNEQF
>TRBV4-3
ASSEYRTGTYEQY
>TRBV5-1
ASSLGASVYMNTGELF
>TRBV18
ASSARDRGLYEQY
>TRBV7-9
ASSWRRNNQPQH
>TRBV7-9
ASSPDGPPNTGELF
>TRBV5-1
ASSLGRQAEAF
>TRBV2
ASRTTGMNTEAF
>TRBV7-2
ASSPDRGGRETQY
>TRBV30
ACRGTNTEAF
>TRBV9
ASSPKPFGHLEAF
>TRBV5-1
ASSLGGRGRSYEQY